This entry describes one T cell receptor (beta chain). The antigen is unknown. Those with chemo-refractory metastatic non-small-cell lung cancer were treated with focal radiation combined with CTLA-4 blockade using ipilimumab. The data were obtained in a study of radiotherapy plus CTLA-4 blockade in lung cancer. Study context: Disease control was achieved by 31% of patients, and objective responses by about 17%.

Study-wide findings and caveats: Peripheral blood showed expansion of tumor-derived TCR clones after radiotherapy and ipilimumab. Reported findings show early blood T cell clone dynamics, with interferon-beta, best predicted response.

The data were produced by immunoSEQ multiplex PCR, yet TCRdb's version contains in-frame clones alone and is incomplete. This table holds over 35,000 clones, approximately 80% found once. The material was peripheral blood, obtained from a patient treated with radiotherapy plus ipilimumab. The origin of this receptor is a human donor with non-small cell lung cancer whose response to radiotherapy plus ipilimumab could not be evaluated.

The CDR3, as DNA: TGTGCCAGCAGCGAAACTAGCGAAGCCTACAATGAGCAGTTCTTC. Protein: CASSETSEAYNEQFF. The chain couples TRBV9 to TRBJ2-1, with TRBD2 matching 7 bases. CDR3 length: 15 amino acids. CDR1 and CDR2 from the germline V gene are SGDLS and YYNGEE. Unmatched junction bases numbered 5, after V lost 3 bases and J lost 2 bases.